This is a list of T cell receptor beta chains from one sample in a study of T cell repertoires in cytomegalovirus infection. Using its own MiXCR run on the reads, TCRdb lists one record per CDR3 protein. Here the sample spans some 800,000 distinct CDR3 sequences, 25% to 30% being singletons. Their antigens are not known. The material sequenced was cultured CD8+ T cells from PBMCs, taken from culture after CMV antigen stimulation. Source of these receptors: a human donor in good health (CMV status not recorded). Some clones in this sample may be carry-over from other donors' samples. The CDR3 runs from the conserved cysteine through the conserved F or W. A D gene is named only where the DNA matches it firmly. Expanded clones get a size class; other rows say once, few or many, or leave the size out.

size,D,V,J,CDR3,DNA
many,TRBD1,TRBV6-1,TRBJ2-7,CASSARTGGYEQYF,TGTGCCAGCAGTGCCCGGACAGGGGGCTACGAGCAGTACTTC
few,NA,TRBV29-1,TRBJ2-2,CSVGDVLGELFF,TGCAGCGTAGGGGATGTCCTGGGGGAGCTGTTTTTT
NA,NA,TRBV27,TRBJ1-3,CASSLIGGRAGNTIYF,TGTGCCAGCAGTTTAATCGGGGGGCGAGCTGGAAACACCATATATTTT
few,NA,TRBV6-5,TRBJ2-3,CATTLGERKYF,TGTGCCACCACGCTGGGAGAGCGGAAGTATTTT
many,TRBD1,TRBV19,TRBJ1-5,CASSVPGQGPSYSNQPQHF,TGTGCCAGTAGTGTCCCGGGACAGGGGCCCTCCTATAGCAATCAGCCCCAGCATTTT
NA,NA,TRBV4-3,TRBJ1-1,CASSQEPGGFRDTEAFF,TGCGCCAGCAGCCAAGAGCCCGGGGGTTTTAGGGACACTGAAGCTTTCTTT
NA,TRBD1,TRBV28,TRBJ1-5,CASSSDRPQPQHF,TGTGCCAGCAGTTCGGACAGGCCTCAGCCCCAGCATTTT
NA,NA,TRBV24-1,TRBJ2-3,CATSDWRDTQYF,TGTGCCACCAGTGATTGGAGGGATACGCAGTATTTT
NA,NA,TRBV28,TRBJ2-7,CASSLPVQAYEQYF,TGTGCCAGCAGCCTTCCAGTGCAGGCCTACGAGCAGTACTTC
many,TRBD1,TRBV7-2,TRBJ2-1,CASSPRTGGNEQFF,TGTGCCAGCAGCCCGCGGACAGGGGGCAATGAGCAGTTCTTC
many,NA,TRBV7-6,TRBJ1-1,CASSQPGGTLNTEAFF,TGTGCCAGCAGCCAACCCGGGGGTACCTTGAACACTGAAGCTTTCTTT
NA,NA,TRBV7-3,TRBJ2-2,CASSLGAGVLFF,TGTGCCAGCAGCCTCGGGGCCGGGGTGCTGTTTTTT
many,TRBD2,TRBV7-9,TRBJ2-1,CASSSPGGPRNEQFF,TGTGCCAGCAGCTCCCCGGGGGGGCCGCGGAATGAGCAGTTCTTC
NA,NA,TRBV5-6,TRBJ2-3,CSSSLGVRSTDTQYF,TGTTCCAGCAGCTTGGGGGTGCGTAGCACAGACACTCAGTATTTC
few,NA,TRBV27,TRBJ1-1,CASSLARVGRNTEAFF,TGTGCCAGCAGTTTAGCCAGGGTGGGTAGAAACACTGAAGCTTTCTTT
NA,NA,TRBV14,TRBJ1-1,CASSQVAGYTEAFF,TGTGCCAGCAGCCAAGTTGCGGGCTACACTGAAGCTTTCTTT
few,NA,TRBV7-6,TRBJ1-1,CASSLVGFGTEAFF,TGTGCCAGCAGCTTAGTGGGGTTTGGGACTGAAGCTTTCTTT
NA,NA,TRBV27,TRBJ1-2,CASSEGFAPINYGYTF,TGTGCCAGCAGCGAGGGGTTCGCTCCTATTAACTATGGCTACACCTTC
NA,NA,TRBV11-2,TRBJ2-1,CASSLDPYNSINEQFF,TGTGCCAGCAGCTTAGATCCATACAACTCGATCAATGAGCAGTTCTTC
NA,TRBD1,TRBV9,TRBJ2-1,CASSLNRQGEGVYNEQFF,TGTGCCAGCAGCCTAAACCGACAGGGTGAGGGGGTGTACAATGAGCAGTTCTTC
few,TRBD2,TRBV6-5,TRBJ2-5,CASSYVSSGGYQETQYF,TGTGCCAGCAGTTACGTATCGAGCGGGGGCTACCAAGAGACCCAGTACTTC
NA,NA,TRBV19,TRBJ1-1,CASSSAPGMNTEAFF,TGTGCCAGTAGTTCGGCCCCAGGGATGAACACTGAAGCTTTCTTT
NA,TRBD1,TRBV3-1,TRBJ2-1,CASSQDTYDRGLYNEQFF,TGTGCCAGCAGCCAGGATACTTACGACAGGGGGCTGTACAATGAGCAGTTCTTC
many,NA,TRBV29-1,TRBJ2-2,CSVCDVDRHGAGELFF,TGCAGCGTTTGCGATGTGGACCGACACGGGGCCGGGGAGCTGTTTTTT
NA,NA,TRBV12-3/TRBV12-4,TRBJ1-2,CASSLASTRVGYTF,TGTGCCAGCAGTTTAGCGTCAACCCGAGTCGGCTACACCTTC
NA,NA,TRBV9,TRBJ1-2,CASGGGLGYTF,TGTGCCAGCGGGGGGGGGTTAGGCTACACCTTC
few,NA,TRBV6-6,TRBJ1-4,CASSLIWNEKLFF,TGTGCCAGCAGCCTGATTTGGAATGAAAAACTGTTTTTT
many,NA,TRBV7-6,TRBJ2-2,CASSLGRGGELTGELFF,TGTGCCAGCAGCTTAGGACGTGGAGGAGAACTTACCGGGGAGCTGTTTTTT
many,TRBD1,TRBV2,TRBJ2-5,CASSKQGAGETQYF,TGTGCCAGCTCGAAGCAGGGGGCAGGAGAGACCCAGTACTTC
once,TRBD2,TRBV13,TRBJ2-5,CASASGGEETQYF,TGTGCCAGCGCTAGCGGGGGGGAAGAGACCCAGTACTTC
few,NA,TRBV12-3/TRBV12-4,TRBJ2-7,CASSLRPFSTYEQYF,TGTGCCAGCAGTTTGCGTCCTTTTTCGACCTACGAGCAGTACTTC
few,NA,TRBV20-1,TRBJ2-5,CSATARGEVETQYF,TGCAGTGCTACGGCCAGGGGTGAAGTGGAGACCCAGTACTTC
many,TRBD1,TRBV7-6,TRBJ2-3,CASSHGRDSGPYTDTQYF,TGTGCCAGCAGCCATGGCCGGGACAGTGGACCTTACACAGATACGCAGTATTTT
NA,NA,TRBV2,TRBJ2-7,CASSEARGSSYEQYF,TGTGCCAGCAGTGAAGCGCGAGGGAGCTCCTACGAGCAGTACTTC
once,NA,TRBV27,TRBJ1-1,CASSDWTGGAFF,TGTGCCAGCAGTGACTGGACCGGAGGAGCTTTCTTT
NA,NA,TRBV10-3,TRBJ1-1,CAIGNGQGNTEAFF,TGTGCCATCGGTAATGGGCAGGGCAACACTGAAGCTTTCTTT
NA,TRBD2,TRBV6-2/TRBV6-3,TRBJ2-5,CASSTLAGGRKTQYF,TGTGCCAGCAGCACTCTAGCGGGGGGGCGAAAGACCCAGTACTTC
NA,NA,TRBV12-3/TRBV12-4,TRBJ1-1,CASSFNRGTEAFF,TGTGCCAGCAGTTTTAATAGGGGGACTGAAGCTTTCTTT
NA,TRBD1,TRBV7-4,TRBJ1-2,CASTAEDRAAYGYTF,TGTGCCAGCACGGCCGAGGACAGGGCTGCCTATGGCTACACCTTC
few,TRBD2,TRBV7-9,TRBJ2-3,CASSPREGWPSTDTQYF,TGTGCCAGCAGCCCTCGGGAGGGCTGGCCTAGCACAGATACGCAGTATTTT
NA,NA,TRBV7-9,TRBJ2-1,CASSSGGGHYNEQFF,TGTGCCAGCAGCTCGGGCGGGGGCCATTACAATGAGCAGTTCTTC
few,NA,TRBV12-3/TRBV12-4,TRBJ1-5,CASSDGLPQPQHF,TGTGCCAGCAGTGATGGGCTACCGCAGCCCCAGCATTTT
NA,TRBD2,TRBV7-6,TRBJ2-1,CASSRLAGTGNEQFF,TGTGCCAGCAGCCGACTAGCGGGGACCGGGAATGAGCAGTTCTTC
many,NA,TRBV7-9,TRBJ1-6,CASSVGGGEYNSPLHF,TGTGCCAGCAGCGTGGGGGGCGGGGAATATAATTCACCCCTCCACTTT
many,NA,TRBV7-3,TRBJ2-1,CASSLGHYNEQFF,TGTGCCAGCAGCTTAGGGCACTACAATGAGCAGTTCTTC
NA,NA,TRBV5-5,TRBJ1-3,CASSLDTNGSGNTIYF,TGTGCCAGCAGCTTGGACACTAATGGCTCTGGAAACACCATATATTTT
NA,TRBD2,TRBV7-2,TRBJ2-3,CASSLFGGGTDTQYF,TGTGCCAGCAGCTTATTCGGGGGGGGCACAGATACGCAGTATTTT
NA,NA,TRBV27,TRBJ1-2,CASSLGSQDYGYTF,TGTGCCAGCAGTTTAGGGTCCCAGGACTATGGCTACACCTTC
few,NA,TRBV7-7,TRBJ2-1,CASSLDTGDEQFF,TGTGCTAGCAGCTTAGATACGGGGGATGAGCAGTTCTTC
few,NA,TRBV6-5,TRBJ2-2,CASSYRPRTASNTGELFF,TGTGCCAGCAGTTACAGACCAAGGACAGCCTCGAACACCGGGGAGCTGTTTTTT